At least ten counts were recorded for the clone carrying this TCR beta chain. Its antigen is undetermined. The data originate from a study of T cells in Graves' hyperthyroidism and ophthalmopathy. Amplified regions were TCR beta CDR3 sequences from RNA transcripts. Carried out on the TCR CDR3, a first-round RT-PCR used the HTBI primer set. TCRdb analysed the multiplex PCR reads with MiXCR anew, one entry per CDR3 protein. The repertoire has fewer than 650,000 distinct CDR3 sequences, approximately 49% of them found once; the top ten carry about two fifths. General observations from the study: Blood held most thyroid clonotypes expanded above 0.001 frequency. Ophthalmopathy was identified by the model a median approximately 6.9 months ahead of onset. Ophthalmopathy and stable hyperthyroidism were told apart by a 13 V-J model.

Uncontrolled infection, other autoimmune disease, pregnancy or lactation barred patients from enrollment. The clonotype was recovered from an adult woman with Graves' disease, either hyperthyroidism or ophthalmopathy (not recorded which). The sample was peripheral blood or thyroid tissue (not recorded which).

CDR3 loop: CASSEARGTGNTIYF. The CDR3 nucleotides read TGTGCCAGCAGTGAAGCCCGGGGGACAGGAAACACCATATATTTT. This chain uses TRBV6-1 with TRBJ1-3, with a weak D call TRBD1 (6 bases). The CDR3 sequence is 15 residues long. The V and J ends lost 0 bases and 4 bases respectively, with 10 bases between them. The germline CDR1 and CDR2 sequences are MNHNS and SASEGT.